Included here is one TCR beta chain sequence, with context. The target of this receptor is not known. No qualities accompany the bases; no much larger clone lies one base away. The source of the sample is a study of blood T cell repertoires in COVID-19 (dated by TCRdb to 2018 to 2020). About the investigation overall: Samples covering the acute and convalescent phases of COVID-19 were provided by collaborators in the United States, Italy and Spain. The material from the prospective study consisted of cDNA or gDNA derived from T cells, B-cell-depleted T cells, or PBMCs. The dataset comprised deeply sampled blood TCRbeta repertoires from subjects exposed to, actively infected with, or recovered from COVID-19. The repertoires were released in a freely available public database intended as a resource for research on the immune response to SARS-CoV-2. The samples were drawn from the first 160 participants of the ongoing ImmuneRACE study and from 1,254 subjects provided by 6 global collaborators. Nearly every sample came with metadata listing a de-identified subject ID, COVID-19 status, age in years and sex. Where available, HLA class I and class II types were obtained from metadata supplied by the sample provider rather than from assay-based typing. Overall study outcomes, separate from this receptor: How much clinical and demographic metadata was included differed by source and by participant, and the metadata was provided uncurated.

The immunoSEQ Assay, a bias-controlled multiplex PCR, was used to amplify TCRbeta CDR3 regions from genomic DNA. Concerning the study's data processing: Within the assay, amplification of reference gene primers was used to estimate how many nucleated cells each sample contained. To quantify the absolute abundance of each unique TCRbeta CDR3 rearrangement, sequence reads were collapsed and filtered. For each sample, productive Simpson clonality was calculated as the square root of Simpson's diversity index across productive rearrangements. Entries here come from immuneACCESS through TCRdb and include only in-frame sequences with V and J called. Some clones fail to appear in such tables; in the studies checked, an unresolved V gene covers under half of the shortfall, and the cause of the remainder is unknown. V, J and clone size reflect that table, while D and trimming were determined from the DNA. The table for this sample lists roughly 100,000 clones; over 75% of them were counted only once. The top ten constitute about 3.8% of the sample.

Whole blood was collected in K2EDTA tubes by collaborating institutions according to the institutions' own protocols. For TCRbeta analysis, collaborators shipped samples in one of three forms: frozen whole blood, isolated PBMCs, or DNA extracted from either of those sample types. Trimming takes 0 bases off V and 0 bases off J; junction bases not matched to a gene: 2. The germline V gene (reference sequence) supplies CDR1 SGHKS and CDR2 YYEKEE. CDR3 length: 15 amino acids, cysteine to phenylalanine. Here the CDR3 DNA is all that survives: 45 bases in frame from base 1. This TCR was recovered from a middle-aged man with acute or convalescent COVID-19. The chain is encoded by TRBV5-5 joined to TRBJ2-7, with 8 central nucleotides matching TRBD1. Sequenced material: peripheral blood. The DNA sequence follows: TGTGCCAGCAGCTTGGGGACAGGGAGCTCCTACGAGCAGTACTTC. Its coded protein is CASSLGTGSSYEQYF.